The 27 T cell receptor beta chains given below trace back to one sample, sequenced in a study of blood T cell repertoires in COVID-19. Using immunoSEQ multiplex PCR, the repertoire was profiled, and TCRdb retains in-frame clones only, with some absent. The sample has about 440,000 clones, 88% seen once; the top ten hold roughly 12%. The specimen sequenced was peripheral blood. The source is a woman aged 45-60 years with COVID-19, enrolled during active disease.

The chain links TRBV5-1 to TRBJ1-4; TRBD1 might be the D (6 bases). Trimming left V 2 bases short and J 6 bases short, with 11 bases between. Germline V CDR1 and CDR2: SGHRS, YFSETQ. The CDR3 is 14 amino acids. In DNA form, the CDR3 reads TGCGCCAGCAGCTTACAGGGTCCGGATGAAAAACTGTTTTTT. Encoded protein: CASSLQGPDEKLFF.

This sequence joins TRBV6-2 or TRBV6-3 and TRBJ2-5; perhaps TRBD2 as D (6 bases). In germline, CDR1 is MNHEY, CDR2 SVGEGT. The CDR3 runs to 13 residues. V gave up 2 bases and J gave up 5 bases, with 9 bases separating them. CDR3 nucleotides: TGTGCCAGCAGTTACGCGGGAATGGAGACCCAGTACTTC. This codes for CASSYAGMETQYF.

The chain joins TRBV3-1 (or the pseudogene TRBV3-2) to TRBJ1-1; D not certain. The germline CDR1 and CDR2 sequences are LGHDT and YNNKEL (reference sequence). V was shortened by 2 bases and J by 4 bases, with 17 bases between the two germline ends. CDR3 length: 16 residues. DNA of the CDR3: TGTGCCAGCAGCCAACGGTTGAGCAAATTTAGCACTGAAGCTTTCTTT. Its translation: CASSQRLSKFSTEAFF.

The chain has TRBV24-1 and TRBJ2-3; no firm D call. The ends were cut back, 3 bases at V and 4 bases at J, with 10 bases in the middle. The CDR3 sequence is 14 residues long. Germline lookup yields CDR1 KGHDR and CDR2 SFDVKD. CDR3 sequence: CATSDRNQADTQYF. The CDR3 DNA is TGTGCCACCAGTGATAGGAATCAGGCAGATACGCAGTATTTT.

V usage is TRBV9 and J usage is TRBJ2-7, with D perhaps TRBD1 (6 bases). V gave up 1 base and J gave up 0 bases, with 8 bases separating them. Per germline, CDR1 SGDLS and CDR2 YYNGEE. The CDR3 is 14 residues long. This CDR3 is CASSVRTDSYEQYF. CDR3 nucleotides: TGTGCCAGCAGCGTACGGACAGACTCCTACGAGCAGTACTTC.

The CDR3, as DNA: TGCAGCGTTGAAGAAACATATCGTGATTATGGCTACACCTTC. Its translation is CSVEETYRDYGYTF. The V call is TRBV29-1, the J call TRBJ1-2; D is unclear. The CDR3 covers 14 residues. Germline-derived CDR1 and CDR2 are SQVTM and ANQGSEA. Trimming shortened V by 0 bases and J by 5 bases, and 13 bases separated the two germline ends. Filled out from reference TRBV29-1 and TRBJ1-2, the complete variable domain reads SAVISQKPSRDICQRGTSLTIQCQVDSQVTMMFWYRQQPGQSLTLIATANQGSEATYESGFVIDKFPISRPNLTFSTLTVSNMSPEDSSIYLCSVEETYRDYGYTFGSGTRLTVV.

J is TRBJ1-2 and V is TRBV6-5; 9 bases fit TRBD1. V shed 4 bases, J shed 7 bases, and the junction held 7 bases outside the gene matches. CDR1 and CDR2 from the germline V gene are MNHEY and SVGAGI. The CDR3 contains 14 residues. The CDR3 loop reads CASSSGTGIGGYTF. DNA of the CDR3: TGTGCCAGCAGTTCCGGGACAGGGATCGGTGGCTACACCTTC.

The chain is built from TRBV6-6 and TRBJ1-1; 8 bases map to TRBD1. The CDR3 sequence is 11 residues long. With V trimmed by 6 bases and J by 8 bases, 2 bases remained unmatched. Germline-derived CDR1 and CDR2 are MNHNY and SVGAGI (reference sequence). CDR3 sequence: CASSRQGEAFF. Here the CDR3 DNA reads TGTGCCAGCAGCCGACAGGGGGAAGCTTTCTTT.

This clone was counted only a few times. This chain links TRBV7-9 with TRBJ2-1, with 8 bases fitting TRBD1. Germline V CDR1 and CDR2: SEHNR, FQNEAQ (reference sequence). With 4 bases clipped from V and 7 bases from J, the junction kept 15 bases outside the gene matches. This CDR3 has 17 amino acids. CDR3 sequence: CASSSRVATGVVNEQFF. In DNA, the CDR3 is TGTGCCAGCAGCTCGAGGGTGGCGACAGGGGTTGTAAATGAGCAGTTCTTC.

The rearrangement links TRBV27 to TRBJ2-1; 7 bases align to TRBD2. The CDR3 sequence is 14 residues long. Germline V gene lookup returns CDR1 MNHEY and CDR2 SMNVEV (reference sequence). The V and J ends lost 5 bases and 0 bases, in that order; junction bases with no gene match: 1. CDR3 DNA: TGTGCCAGCAGTCGACTAGCCTCCTACAATGAGCAGTTCTTC. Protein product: CASSRLASYNEQFF.

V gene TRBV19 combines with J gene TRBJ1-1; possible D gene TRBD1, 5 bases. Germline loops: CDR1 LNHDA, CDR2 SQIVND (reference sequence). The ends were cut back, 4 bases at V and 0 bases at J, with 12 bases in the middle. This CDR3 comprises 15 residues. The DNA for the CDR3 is TGTGCCAGTAGTAGCAGGGATTCCATGAACACTGAAGCTTTCTTT. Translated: CASSSRDSMNTEAFF.

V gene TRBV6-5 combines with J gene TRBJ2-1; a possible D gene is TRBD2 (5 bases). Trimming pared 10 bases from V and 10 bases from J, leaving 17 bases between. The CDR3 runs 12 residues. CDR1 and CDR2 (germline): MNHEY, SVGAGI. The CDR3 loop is CATFSWEKEQFF. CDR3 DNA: TGTGCCACCTTTTCCTGGGAGAAGGAGCAGTTCTTC.

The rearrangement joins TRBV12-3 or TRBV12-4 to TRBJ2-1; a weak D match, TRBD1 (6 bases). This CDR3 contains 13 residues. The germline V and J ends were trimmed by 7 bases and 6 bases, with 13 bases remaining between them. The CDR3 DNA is TGTGCCAGCACCCGCACCAGGGGCAATGAGCAGTTCTTC. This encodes CASTRTRGNEQFF.

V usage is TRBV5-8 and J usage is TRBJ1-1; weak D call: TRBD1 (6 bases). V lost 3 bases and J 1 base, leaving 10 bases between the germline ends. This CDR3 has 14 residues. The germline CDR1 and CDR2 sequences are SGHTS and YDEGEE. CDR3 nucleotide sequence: TGTGCCAGCAGCTCACAGGGTCCGAACACTGAAGCTTTCTTT. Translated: CASSSQGPNTEAFF.

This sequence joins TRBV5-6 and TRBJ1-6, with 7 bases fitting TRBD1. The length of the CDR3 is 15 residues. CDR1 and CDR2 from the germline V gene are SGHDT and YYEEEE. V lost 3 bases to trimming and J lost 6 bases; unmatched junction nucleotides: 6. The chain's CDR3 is CASSSTGQINSPLHF. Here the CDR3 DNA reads TGTGCCAGCAGCTCCACGGGACAGATTAATTCACCCCTCCACTTT.

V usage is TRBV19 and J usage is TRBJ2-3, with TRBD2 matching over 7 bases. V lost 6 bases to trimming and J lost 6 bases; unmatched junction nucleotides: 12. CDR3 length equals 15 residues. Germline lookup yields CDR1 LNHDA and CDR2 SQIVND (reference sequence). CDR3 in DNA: TGTGCCAGTAGCCTTACTAGCGACCCGGGCGATACGCAGTATTTT. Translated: CASSLTSDPGDTQYF.

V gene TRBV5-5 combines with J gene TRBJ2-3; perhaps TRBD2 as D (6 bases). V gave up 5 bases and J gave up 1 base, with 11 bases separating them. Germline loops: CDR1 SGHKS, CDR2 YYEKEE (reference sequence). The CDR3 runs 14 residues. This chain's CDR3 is CASRRDSGTDTQYF. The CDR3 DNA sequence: TGTGCCAGCAGGCGGGACTCTGGCACAGATACGCAGTATTTT.

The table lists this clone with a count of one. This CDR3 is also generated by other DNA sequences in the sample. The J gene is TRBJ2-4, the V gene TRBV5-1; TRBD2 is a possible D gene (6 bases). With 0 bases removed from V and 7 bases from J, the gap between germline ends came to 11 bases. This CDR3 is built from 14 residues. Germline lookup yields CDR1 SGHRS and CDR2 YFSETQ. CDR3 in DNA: TGCGCCAGCAGCTTGGAGGCAGGGAGGAACATTCAGTACTTC. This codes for CASSLEAGRNIQYF.

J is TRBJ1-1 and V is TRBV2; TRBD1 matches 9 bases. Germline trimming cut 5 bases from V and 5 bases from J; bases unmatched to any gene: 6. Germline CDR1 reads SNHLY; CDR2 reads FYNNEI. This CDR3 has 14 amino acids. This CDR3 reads CASSPGTGLTEAFF. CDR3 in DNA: TGTGCCAGCAGTCCCGGGACAGGGTTGACTGAAGCTTTCTTT.

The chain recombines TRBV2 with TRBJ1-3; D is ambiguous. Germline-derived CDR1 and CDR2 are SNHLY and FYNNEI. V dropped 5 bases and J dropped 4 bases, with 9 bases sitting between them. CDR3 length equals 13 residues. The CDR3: CASSRTGGNTIYF. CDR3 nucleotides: TGTGCCAGCAGTAGGACTGGCGGAAACACCATATATTTT.

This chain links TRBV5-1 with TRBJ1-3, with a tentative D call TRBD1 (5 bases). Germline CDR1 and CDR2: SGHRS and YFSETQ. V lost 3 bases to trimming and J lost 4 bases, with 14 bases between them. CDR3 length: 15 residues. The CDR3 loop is CASSYGGSSGNTIYF. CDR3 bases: TGCGCCAGCAGCTACGGGGGGTCCTCGGGAAACACCATATATTTT.

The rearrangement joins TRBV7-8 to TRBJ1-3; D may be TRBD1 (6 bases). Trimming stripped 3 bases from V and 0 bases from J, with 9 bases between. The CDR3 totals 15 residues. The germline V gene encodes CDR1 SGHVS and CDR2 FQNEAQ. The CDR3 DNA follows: TGTGCCAGCAGCTTGTTACAGGGCTCTGGAAACACCATATATTTT. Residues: CASSLLQGSGNTIYF.

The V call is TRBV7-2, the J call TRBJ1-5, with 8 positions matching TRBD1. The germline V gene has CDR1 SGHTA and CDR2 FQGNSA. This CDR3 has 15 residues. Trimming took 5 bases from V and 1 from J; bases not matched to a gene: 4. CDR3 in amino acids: CASSPTGGSNQPQHF. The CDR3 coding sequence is TGTGCCAGCAGCCCAACAGGGGGAAGCAATCAGCCCCAGCATTTT. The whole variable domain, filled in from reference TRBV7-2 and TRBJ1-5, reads GAGVSQSPSNKVTEKGKDVELRCDPISGHTALYWYRQSLGQGLEFLIYFQGNSAPDKSGLPSDRFSAERTGGSVSTLTIQRTQQEDSAVYLCASSPTGGSNQPQHFGDGTRLSIL.

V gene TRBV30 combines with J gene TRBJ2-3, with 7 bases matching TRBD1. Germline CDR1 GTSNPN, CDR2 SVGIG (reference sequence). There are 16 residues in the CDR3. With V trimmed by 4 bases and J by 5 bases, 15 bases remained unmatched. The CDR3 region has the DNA TGTGCCTGGAACTTCCGACAGGGCCGGGTAGGAGATACGCAGTATTTT. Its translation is CAWNFRQGRVGDTQYF.

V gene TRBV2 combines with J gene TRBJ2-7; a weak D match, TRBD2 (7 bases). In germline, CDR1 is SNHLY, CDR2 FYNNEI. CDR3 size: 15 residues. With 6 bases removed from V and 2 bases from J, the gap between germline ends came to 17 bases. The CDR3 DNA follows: TGTGCCAGCAGGGGGGGGGCAGGGACCCCCTACGAGCAGTACTTC. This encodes CASRGGAGTPYEQYF.

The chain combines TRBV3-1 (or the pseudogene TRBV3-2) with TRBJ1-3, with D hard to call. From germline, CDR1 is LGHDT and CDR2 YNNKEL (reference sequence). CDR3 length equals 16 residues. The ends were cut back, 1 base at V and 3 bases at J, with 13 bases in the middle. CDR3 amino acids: CASSQVWGASGNTIYF. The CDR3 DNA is TGTGCCAGCAGCCAAGTGTGGGGAGCCAGTGGAAACACCATATATTTT.

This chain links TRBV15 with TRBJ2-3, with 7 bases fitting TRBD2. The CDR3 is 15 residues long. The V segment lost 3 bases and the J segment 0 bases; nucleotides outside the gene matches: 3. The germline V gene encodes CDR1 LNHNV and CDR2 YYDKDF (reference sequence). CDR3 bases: TGTGCCACCAGCAGCGGGACTACCAGCACAGATACGCAGTATTTT. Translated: CATSSGTTSTDTQYF.